The 9 T cell receptor beta chains reported below all come from one sample, sequenced in a study of cytomegalovirus exposure and HLA in healthy donors. A multiplex PCR was run with 60 Vbeta primers and 13 Jbeta primers. Sequenced by immunoSEQ multiplex PCR; TCRdb stores in-frame clones only, minus some. The sample contains 150,000 to 200,000 clones, 82% of which appear only once. The material sequenced was PBMCs. These receptors were collected from a woman aged 18-35 years in good health and CMV-seronegative.

This rearrangement joins TRBV6-6 to TRBJ2-7, with TRBD2 matching over 8 bases. V shed 6 bases, J shed 0 bases, and the junction held 4 bases outside the gene matches. The CDR3 is 14 amino acids. The V gene's germline CDR1 is MNHNY and CDR2 SVGAGI (reference sequence). CDR3 nucleotides: TGTGCCAGCAGGAAAGCGGGAGACTCCTACGAGCAGTACTTC. Its translation: CASRKAGDSYEQYF.

In nucleotides, the CDR3 is TGTGCCAGCAGTGAGCCGGGACAGGGGAGGGCCACTGAAGCTTTCTTT. Translating gives CASSEPGQGRATEAFF. The rearrangement links TRBV6-1 to TRBJ1-1; 10 bases match TRBD1. This CDR3 spans 16 amino acids. With 3 bases clipped from V and 4 bases from J, the junction kept 8 bases outside the gene matches. CDR1 is MNHNS and CDR2 is SASEGT in the germline V gene.

This clone was observed a few times. This sequence joins TRBV10-3 and TRBJ2-1, with D tentatively TRBD1 (5 bases). With 7 bases removed from V and 6 bases from J, the gap between germline ends came to 16 bases. The CDR3 totals 14 residues. Germline CDR1 and CDR2: ENHRY and SYGVKD. Here the CDR3 reads CAIKGQGFGNEQFF. The CDR3 DNA sequence: TGTGCCATCAAGGGTCAGGGTTTCGGCAATGAGCAGTTCTTC.

This rearrangement joins TRBV10-3 to TRBJ2-5; possibly TRBD2 for D (6 bases). The germline V and J ends were trimmed by 10 bases and 5 bases, with 11 bases remaining between them. The germline gives CDR1 ENHRY, CDR2 SYGVKD. The length of the CDR3 is 11 residues. CDR3 residues: CATGGGETQYF. The CDR3 DNA follows: TGTGCCACCGGTGGGGGGGAGACCCAGTACTTC.

This sequence joins TRBV7-2 and TRBJ2-7; 10 bases are a match to TRBD2. Germline V gene lookup returns CDR1 SGHTA and CDR2 FQGNSA. This CDR3 region has 16 residues. V lost 1 base, J lost 0 bases, and 3 bases stayed unmatched. CDR3 sequence reads: CASSLVSSGSSYEQYV. The CDR3 DNA follows: TGTGCCAGCAGCTTAGTTTCTAGCGGGAGCTCCTACGAGCAGTACGTC.

About this clone itself: Other DNA sequences in the same sample also yield this CDR3. V is TRBV27 and J is TRBJ2-1; the match to TRBD2 covers 7 bases. Germline CDR1 is MNHEY and CDR2 is SMNVEV (reference sequence). The trim removed 2 bases at V and 7 bases at J, leaving 5 bases unmatched. The CDR3 runs to 14 residues. CDR3 sequence (DNA): TGTGCCAGCAGTTTACGCGGGAGTGGGAATGAGCAGTTCTTC. The encoded protein is CASSLRGSGNEQFF.

The V gene is TRBV30, the J gene TRBJ2-7; 8 bases match TRBD1. The CDR3 contains 14 residues. V dropped 3 bases and J dropped 3; count of bases not matched to a gene: 7. Germline CDR1 is GTSNPN and CDR2 is SVGIG (reference sequence). CDR3 DNA: TGTGCCTGGAGCCCCGGGACAGGAGACTACGAGCAGTACTTC. Amino acid sequence: CAWSPGTGDYEQYF.

This clone was counted between two and nine times. The CDR3 loop is CAISEGTGESQPQHF. For the CDR3, the DNA is TGTGCCATCAGTGAGGGGACAGGGGAGAGTCAGCCCCAGCATTTT. The genes are TRBV10-3 and TRBJ1-5, with 10 bases identical to TRBD1. The ends lost 2 bases at V and 6 bases at J; junction bases unmatched: 4. This CDR3 is 15 amino acids long. In germline, CDR1 is ENHRY, CDR2 SYGVKD.

V gene TRBV11-2 combines with J gene TRBJ1-1; possible D gene TRBD1, 6 bases. CDR1 and CDR2 from the germline V gene are SGHAT and FQNNGV. Deletions cut 1 base from V and 1 base from J, with 10 bases between. The CDR3 contains 15 residues. Here the CDR3 DNA reads TGTGCCAGCAGCTTAGGTGGACAGCCGAACACTGAAGCTTTCTTT. As protein: CASSLGGQPNTEAFF.